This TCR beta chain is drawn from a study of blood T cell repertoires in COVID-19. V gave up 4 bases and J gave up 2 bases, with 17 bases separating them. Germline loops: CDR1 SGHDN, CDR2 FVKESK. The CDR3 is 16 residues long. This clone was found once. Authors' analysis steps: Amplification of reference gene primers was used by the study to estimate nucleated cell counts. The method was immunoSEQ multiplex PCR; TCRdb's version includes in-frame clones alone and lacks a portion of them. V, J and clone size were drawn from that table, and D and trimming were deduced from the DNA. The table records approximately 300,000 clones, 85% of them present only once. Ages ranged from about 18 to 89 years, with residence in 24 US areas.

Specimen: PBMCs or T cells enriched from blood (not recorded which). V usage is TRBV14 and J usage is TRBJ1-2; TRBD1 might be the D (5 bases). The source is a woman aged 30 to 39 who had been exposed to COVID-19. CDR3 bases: TGTGCCAGCAGCCGAGCAGGGTCCCCGGTGAACTATGGCTACACCTTC. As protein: CASSRAGSPVNYGYTF.